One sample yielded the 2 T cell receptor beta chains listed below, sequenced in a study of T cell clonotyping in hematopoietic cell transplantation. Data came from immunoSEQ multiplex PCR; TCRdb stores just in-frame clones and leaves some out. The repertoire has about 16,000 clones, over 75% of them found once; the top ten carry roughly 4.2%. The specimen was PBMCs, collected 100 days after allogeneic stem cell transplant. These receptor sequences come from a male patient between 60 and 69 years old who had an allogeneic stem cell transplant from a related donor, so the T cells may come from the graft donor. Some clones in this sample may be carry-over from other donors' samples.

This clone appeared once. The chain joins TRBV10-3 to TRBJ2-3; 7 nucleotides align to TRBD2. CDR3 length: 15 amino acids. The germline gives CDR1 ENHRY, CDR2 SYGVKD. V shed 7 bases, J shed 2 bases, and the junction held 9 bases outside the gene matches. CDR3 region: CAITVGEGYTDTQYF. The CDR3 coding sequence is TGTGCCATCACCGTGGGGGAGGGCTACACAGATACGCAGTATTTT.

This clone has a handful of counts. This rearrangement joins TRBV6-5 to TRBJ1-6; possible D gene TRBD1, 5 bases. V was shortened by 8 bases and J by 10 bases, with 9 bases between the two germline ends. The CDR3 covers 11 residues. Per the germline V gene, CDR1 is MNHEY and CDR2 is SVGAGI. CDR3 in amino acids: CASVRDSPLHF. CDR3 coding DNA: TGTGCCAGCGTTAGGGACTCACCCCTCCACTTT.